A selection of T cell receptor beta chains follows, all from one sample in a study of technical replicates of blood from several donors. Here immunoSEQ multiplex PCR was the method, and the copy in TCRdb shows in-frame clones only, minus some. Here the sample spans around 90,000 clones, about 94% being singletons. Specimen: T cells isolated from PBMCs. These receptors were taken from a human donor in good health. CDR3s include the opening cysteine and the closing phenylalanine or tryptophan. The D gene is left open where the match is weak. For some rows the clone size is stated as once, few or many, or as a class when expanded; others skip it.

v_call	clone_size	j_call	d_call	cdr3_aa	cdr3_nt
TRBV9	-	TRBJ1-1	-	CASSVDGAGGEAFF	TGTGCCAGCAGCGTAGATGGGGCGGGGGGTGAAGCTTTCTTT
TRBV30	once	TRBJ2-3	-	CAWSVPQDLTHTDTQYF	TGTGCCTGGAGTGTACCGCAGGACTTAACCCACACAGATACGCAGTATTTT
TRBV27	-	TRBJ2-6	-	CASSLMAAGANVLTF	TGTGCCAGCAGTTTAATGGCCGCTGGGGCCAACGTCCTGACTTTC
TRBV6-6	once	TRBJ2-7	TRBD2	CASSFSGGPYEQYF	TGTGCCAGCAGTTTTAGCGGGGGGCCCTACGAGCAGTACTTC
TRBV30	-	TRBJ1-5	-	CAWSGDTVAQHF	TGTGCCTGGAGCGGGGACACGGTGGCCCAGCATTTT
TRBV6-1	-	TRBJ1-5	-	CASSLAGMGNQPQHF	TGTGCCAGCAGCCTTGCGGGTATGGGGAATCAGCCCCAGCATTTT
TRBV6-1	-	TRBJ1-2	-	CASSEGRGYGYTF	TGTGCCAGCAGTGAAGGGAGGGGCTATGGCTACACCTTC
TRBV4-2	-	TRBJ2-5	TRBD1	CASSQAGGRETQYF	TGTGCCAGCAGCCAAGCAGGGGGCCGGGAGACCCAGTACTTC
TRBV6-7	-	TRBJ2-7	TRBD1	CARSWGTGTYEQYF	TGTGCCCGCTCTTGGGGGACAGGGACCTACGAGCAGTACTTC
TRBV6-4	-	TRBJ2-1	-	CASRGDSNEQFF	TGTGCCAGCAGAGGGGATAGCAATGAGCAGTTCTTC
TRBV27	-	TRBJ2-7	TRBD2	CASSSPLAGVGEQYF	TGTGCCAGCAGTTCCCCACTAGCGGGAGTGGGAGAGCAGTACTTC
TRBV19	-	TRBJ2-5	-	CASTESGNQETQYF	TGTGCCAGCACGGAATCAGGGAACCAAGAGACCCAGTACTTC
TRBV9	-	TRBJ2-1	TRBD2	CASSVYGLAGDSYNEQFF	TGTGCCAGCAGCGTATACGGACTAGCGGGAGACTCCTACAATGAGCAGTTCTTC
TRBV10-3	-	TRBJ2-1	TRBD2	CAISEGASGSHYNEQFF	TGTGCCATCAGTGAGGGGGCTAGCGGGAGCCACTACAATGAGCAGTTCTTC
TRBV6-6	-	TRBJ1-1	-	CASSPGTRTEAFF	TGTGCCAGCAGTCCCGGGACTCGCACTGAAGCTTTCTTT
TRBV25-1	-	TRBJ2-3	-	CASSEYRGSPSTDTQYF	TGTGCCAGCAGTGAATATAGGGGTTCCCCTAGCACAGATACGCAGTATTTT
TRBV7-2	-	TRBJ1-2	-	CASSLRGYGYTF	TGTGCCAGCAGTTTAAGGGGCTATGGCTACACCTTC
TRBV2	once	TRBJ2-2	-	CASKGGGELFF	TGTGCCAGCAAAGGGGGCGGGGAGCTGTTTTTT
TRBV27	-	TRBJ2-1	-	CASSYSFNEQFF	TGTGCCAGCAGTTACTCCTTCAATGAGCAGTTCTTC
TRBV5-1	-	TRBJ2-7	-	CASSLAGNEQYF	TGCGCCAGCAGCTTGGCCGGGAACGAGCAGTACTTC
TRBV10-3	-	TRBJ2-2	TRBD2	CAIRGTSGRSGGELFF	TGTGCCATCAGGGGGACTAGCGGGAGGTCCGGCGGGGAGCTGTTTTTT
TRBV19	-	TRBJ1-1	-	CASSSNPGRAFF	TGTGCCAGTAGTTCTAATCCGGGGAGGGCTTTCTTT
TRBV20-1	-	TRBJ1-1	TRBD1	CSVYRQGQAFF	TGCAGTGTTTATCGACAGGGCCAAGCTTTCTTT
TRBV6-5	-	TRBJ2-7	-	CASSYRGSYEQYF	TGTGCCAGCAGTTACAGGGGGTCCTACGAGCAGTACTTC